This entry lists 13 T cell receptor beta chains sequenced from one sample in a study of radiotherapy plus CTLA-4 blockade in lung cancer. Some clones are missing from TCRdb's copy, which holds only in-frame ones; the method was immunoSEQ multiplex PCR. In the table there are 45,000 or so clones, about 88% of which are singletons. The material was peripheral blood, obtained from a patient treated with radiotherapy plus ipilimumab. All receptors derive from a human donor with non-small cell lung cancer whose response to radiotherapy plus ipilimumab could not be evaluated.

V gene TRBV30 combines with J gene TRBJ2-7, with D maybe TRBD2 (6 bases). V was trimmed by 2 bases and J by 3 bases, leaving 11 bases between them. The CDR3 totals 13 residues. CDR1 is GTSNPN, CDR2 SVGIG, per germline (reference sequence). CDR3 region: CAWSLVEGYEQYF. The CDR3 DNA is TGTGCCTGGAGTCTCGTGGAGGGCTACGAGCAGTACTTC.

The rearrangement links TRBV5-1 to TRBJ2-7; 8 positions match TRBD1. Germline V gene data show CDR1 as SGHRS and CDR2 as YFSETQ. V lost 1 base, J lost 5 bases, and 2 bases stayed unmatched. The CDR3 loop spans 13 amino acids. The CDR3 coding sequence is TGCGCCAGCAGCTTGACACAGGGGGACGAGCAGTACTTC. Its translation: CASSLTQGDEQYF.

DNA for the CDR3: TGTGCCAGCAGTGAACGCCGAACTCCAGATACGCAGTATTTT. Translating it yields CASSERRTPDTQYF. The chain carries TRBV2 and TRBJ2-3; no reliable D call. The CDR3 sequence is 14 residues long. CDR1 and CDR2 from the germline V gene are SNHLY and FYNNEI. V was clipped by 2 bases and J by 4 bases, with 10 bases between them. Complete variable domain (other parts from reference TRBV2 and TRBJ2-3): EPEVTQTPSHQVTQMGQEVILRCVPISNHLYFYWYRQILGQKVEFLVSFYNNEISEKSEIFDDQFSVERPDGSNFTLKIRSTKLEDSAMYFCASSERRTPDTQYFGPGTRLTVL.

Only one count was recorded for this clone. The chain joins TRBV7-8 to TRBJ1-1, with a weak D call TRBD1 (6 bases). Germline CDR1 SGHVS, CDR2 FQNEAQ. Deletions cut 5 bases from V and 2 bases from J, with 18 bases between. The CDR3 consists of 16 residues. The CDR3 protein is CASSPLARGANTEAFF. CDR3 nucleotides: TGTGCCAGCAGCCCCCTCGCGCGGGGGGCCAACACTGAAGCTTTCTTT.

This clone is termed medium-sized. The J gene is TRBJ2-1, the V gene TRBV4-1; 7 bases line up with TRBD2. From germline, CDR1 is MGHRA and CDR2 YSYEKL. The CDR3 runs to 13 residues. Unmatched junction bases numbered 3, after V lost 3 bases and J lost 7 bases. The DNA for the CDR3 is TGCGCCAGCAGCCAGGTACTAGCGAATGAGCAGTTCTTC. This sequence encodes CASSQVLANEQFF.

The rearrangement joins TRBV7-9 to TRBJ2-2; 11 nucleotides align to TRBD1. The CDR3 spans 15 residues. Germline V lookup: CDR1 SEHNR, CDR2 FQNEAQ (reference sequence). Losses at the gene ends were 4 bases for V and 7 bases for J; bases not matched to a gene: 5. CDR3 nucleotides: TGTGCCAGCAGCTCCTGGACAGGGGGCCACGGGGAGCTGTTTTTT. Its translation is CASSSWTGGHGELFF.

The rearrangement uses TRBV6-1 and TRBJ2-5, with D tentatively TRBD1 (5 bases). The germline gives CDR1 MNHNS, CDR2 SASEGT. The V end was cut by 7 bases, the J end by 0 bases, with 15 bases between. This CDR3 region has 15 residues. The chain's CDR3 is CASTTDISYQETQYF. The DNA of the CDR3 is TGTGCCAGCACGACGGACATATCGTACCAAGAGACCCAGTACTTC.

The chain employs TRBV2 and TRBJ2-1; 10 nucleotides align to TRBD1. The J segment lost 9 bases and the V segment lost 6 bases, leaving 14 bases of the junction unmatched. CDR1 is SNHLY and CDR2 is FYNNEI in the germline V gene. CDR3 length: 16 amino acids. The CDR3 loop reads CASRGGGQGQGTEQFF. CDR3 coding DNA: TGTGCCAGCAGGGGTGGTGGACAGGGACAGGGGACTGAGCAGTTCTTC.

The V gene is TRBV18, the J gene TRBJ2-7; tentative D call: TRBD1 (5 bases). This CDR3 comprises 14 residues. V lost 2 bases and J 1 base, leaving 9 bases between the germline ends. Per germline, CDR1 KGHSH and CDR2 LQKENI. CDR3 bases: TGTGCCAGCTCACCAGGGGCAGCTTCCTACGAGCAGTACTTC. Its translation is CASSPGAASYEQYF.

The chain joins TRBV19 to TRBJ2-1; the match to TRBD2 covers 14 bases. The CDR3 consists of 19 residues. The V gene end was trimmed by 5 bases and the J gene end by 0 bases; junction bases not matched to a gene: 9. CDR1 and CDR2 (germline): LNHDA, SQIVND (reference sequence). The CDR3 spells CASSLQGLAGALSYNEQFF. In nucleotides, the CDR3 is TGTGCCAGTAGTCTGCAGGGACTAGCGGGGGCCCTCTCCTACAATGAGCAGTTCTTC.

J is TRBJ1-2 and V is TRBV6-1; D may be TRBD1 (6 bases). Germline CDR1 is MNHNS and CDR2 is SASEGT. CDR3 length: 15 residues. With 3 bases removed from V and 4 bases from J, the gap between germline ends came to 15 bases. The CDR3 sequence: CASSDGGGRPYGYTF. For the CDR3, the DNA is TGTGCCAGCAGTGATGGCGGGGGGCGCCCCTATGGCTACACCTTC.

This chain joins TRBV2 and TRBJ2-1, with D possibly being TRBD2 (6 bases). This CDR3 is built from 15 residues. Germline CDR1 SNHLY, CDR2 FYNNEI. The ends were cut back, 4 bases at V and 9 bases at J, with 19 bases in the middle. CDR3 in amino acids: CASSAGVAVGGEQFF. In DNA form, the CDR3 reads TGTGCCAGCAGTGCCGGGGTAGCGGTCGGGGGTGAGCAGTTCTTC. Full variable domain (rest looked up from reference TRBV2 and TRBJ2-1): EPEVTQTPSHQVTQMGQEVILRCVPISNHLYFYWYRQILGQKVEFLVSFYNNEISEKSEIFDDQFSVERPDGSNFTLKIRSTKLEDSAMYFCASSAGVAVGGEQFFGPGTRLTVL.

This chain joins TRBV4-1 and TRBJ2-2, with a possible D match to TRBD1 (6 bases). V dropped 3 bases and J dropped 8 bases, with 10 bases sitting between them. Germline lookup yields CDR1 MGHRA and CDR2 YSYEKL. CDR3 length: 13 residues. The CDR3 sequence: CASSQNQGGELFF. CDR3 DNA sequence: TGCGCCAGCAGCCAGAACCAGGGGGGGGAGCTGTTTTTT.